There are a few counts of the clone carrying this T cell receptor beta chain. Its matching antigen is unknown. This entry comes from a study of identical twins. Study-level results: With abundant cord blood beta clonotypes, insertions were fewer; memory repertoires showed no such pattern.

The cDNA had a unique molecular identifier and a template-switch universal primer site. TCRdb fed the 5' RACE reads into MiXCR, producing one record per CDR3 protein. The sample records 1.5 million to 2 million distinct CDR3 sequences, about 32% being singletons. The V gene's germline CDR1 is MDHEN and CDR2 SYDVKM. This CDR3 has 12 residues. Trimming removed 6 bases at V and 9 bases at J, with 12 bases between. The receptor was derived from a newborn girl in good health. This chain uses TRBV28 with TRBJ2-1; D not resolved. Sequencing was done on a sample of cord blood. The CDR3 region has the DNA TGTGCCAGCAGAAGCAGCGCTAGTGAGCAGTTCTTC. It encodes CASRSSASEQFF. The variable domain in full, completed from reference TRBV28 and TRBJ2-1, reads DVKVTQSSRYLVKRTGEKVFLECVQDMDHENMFWYRQDPGLGLRLIYFSYDVKMKEKGDIPEGYSVSREKKERFSLILESASTNQTSMYLCASRSSASEQFFGPGTRLTVL.